This T cell receptor (beta chain) is drawn from a study of regulatory T cells in long-lasting Graves disease. Regarding this clonotype: Its matching antigen is unknown.

Specified time point: newly diagnosed GD, antithyroid drugs for less than 3 months. The TCR library was made from RNA extracted from PBMCs. Construction of the TCR beta libraries employed iRepertoire HTBI primers in conjunction with Arm-PCR of CDR3 regions. Each CDR3 protein gets one entry after TCRdb re-called the multiplex PCR reads with MiXCR. The table has 300,000 to 400,000 distinct CDR3 sequences, 18% seen once. Whole-study results and caveats: Favored usage of TRBV28, TRBJ1-2 and TRBJ2-5 was recorded in persistent disease.

The junction had 9 bases not matched to a gene; V was cut back by 2 bases and J by 4 bases. Per the germline V gene, CDR1 is PRHDT and CDR2 is FYEKMQ (reference sequence). The length of the CDR3 is 16 residues. This TCR derives from a female donor with Graves disease. This specimen was peripheral blood mononuclear cells (PBMCs), taken at new diagnosis, from a patient treated with antithyroid drugs. The rearrangement joins TRBV13 to TRBJ2-3; 7 bases line up with TRBD2. The CDR3 sequence: CASSLRRGRLADTQYF. CDR3 in DNA: TGTGCCAGCAGCTTACGCCGCGGGAGACTGGCAGATACGCAGTATTTT.